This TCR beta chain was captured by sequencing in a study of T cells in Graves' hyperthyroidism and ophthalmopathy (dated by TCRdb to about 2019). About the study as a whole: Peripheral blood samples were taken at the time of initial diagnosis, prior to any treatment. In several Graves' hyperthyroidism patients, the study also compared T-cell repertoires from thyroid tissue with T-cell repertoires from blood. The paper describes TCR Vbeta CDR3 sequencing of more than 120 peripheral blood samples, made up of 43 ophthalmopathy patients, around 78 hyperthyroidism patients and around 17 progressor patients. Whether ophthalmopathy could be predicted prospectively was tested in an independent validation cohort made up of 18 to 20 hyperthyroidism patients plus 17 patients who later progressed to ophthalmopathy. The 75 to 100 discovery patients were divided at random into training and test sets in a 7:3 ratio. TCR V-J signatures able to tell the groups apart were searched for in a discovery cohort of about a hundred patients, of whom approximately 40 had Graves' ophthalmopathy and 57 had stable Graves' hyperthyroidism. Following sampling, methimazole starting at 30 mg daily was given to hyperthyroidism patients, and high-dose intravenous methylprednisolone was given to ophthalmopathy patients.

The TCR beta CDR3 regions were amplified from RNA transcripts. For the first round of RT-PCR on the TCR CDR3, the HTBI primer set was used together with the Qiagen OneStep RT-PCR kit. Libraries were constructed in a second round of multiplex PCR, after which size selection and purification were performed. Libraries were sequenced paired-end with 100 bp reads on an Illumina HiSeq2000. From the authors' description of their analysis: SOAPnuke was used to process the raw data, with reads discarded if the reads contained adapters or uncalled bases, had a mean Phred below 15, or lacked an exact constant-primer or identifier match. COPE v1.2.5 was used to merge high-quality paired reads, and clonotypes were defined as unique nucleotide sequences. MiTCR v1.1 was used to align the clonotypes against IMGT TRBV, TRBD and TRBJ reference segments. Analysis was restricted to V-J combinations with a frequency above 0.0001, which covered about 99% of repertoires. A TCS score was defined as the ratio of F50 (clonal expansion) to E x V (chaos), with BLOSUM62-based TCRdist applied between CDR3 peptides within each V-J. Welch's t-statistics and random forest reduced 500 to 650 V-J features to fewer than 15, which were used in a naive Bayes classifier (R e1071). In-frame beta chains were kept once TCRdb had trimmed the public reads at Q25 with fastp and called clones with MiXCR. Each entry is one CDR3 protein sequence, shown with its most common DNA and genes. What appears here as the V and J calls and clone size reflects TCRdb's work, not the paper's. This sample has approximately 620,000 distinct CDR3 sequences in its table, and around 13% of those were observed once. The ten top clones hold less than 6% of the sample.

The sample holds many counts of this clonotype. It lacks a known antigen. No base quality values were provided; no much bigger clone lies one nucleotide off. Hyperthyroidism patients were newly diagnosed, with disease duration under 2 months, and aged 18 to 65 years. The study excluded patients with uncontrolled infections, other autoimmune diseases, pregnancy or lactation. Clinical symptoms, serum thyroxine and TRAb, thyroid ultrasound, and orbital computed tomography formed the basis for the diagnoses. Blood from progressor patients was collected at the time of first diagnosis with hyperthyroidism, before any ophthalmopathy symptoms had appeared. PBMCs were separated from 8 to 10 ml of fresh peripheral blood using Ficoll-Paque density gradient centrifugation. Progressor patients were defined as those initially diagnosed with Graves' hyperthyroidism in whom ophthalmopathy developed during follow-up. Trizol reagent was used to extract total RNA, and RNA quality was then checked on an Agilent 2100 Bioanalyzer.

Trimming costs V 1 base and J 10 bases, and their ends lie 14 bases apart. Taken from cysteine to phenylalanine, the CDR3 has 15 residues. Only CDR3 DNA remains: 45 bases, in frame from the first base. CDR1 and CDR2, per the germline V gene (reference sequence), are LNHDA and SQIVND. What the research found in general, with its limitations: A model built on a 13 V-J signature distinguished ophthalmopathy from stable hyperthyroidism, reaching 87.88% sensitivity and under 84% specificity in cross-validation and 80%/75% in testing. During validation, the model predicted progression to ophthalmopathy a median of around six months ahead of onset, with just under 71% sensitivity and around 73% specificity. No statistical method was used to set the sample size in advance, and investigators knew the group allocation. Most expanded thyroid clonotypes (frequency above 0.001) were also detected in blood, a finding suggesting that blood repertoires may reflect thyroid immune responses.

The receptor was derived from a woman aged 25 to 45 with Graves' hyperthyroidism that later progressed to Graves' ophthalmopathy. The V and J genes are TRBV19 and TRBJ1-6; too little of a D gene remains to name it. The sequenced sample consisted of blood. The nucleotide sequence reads TGTGCCAGTAGTATAGCCGGCAGGAGTGGCTCACCCCTCCACTTT. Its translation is CASSIAGRSGSPLHF.